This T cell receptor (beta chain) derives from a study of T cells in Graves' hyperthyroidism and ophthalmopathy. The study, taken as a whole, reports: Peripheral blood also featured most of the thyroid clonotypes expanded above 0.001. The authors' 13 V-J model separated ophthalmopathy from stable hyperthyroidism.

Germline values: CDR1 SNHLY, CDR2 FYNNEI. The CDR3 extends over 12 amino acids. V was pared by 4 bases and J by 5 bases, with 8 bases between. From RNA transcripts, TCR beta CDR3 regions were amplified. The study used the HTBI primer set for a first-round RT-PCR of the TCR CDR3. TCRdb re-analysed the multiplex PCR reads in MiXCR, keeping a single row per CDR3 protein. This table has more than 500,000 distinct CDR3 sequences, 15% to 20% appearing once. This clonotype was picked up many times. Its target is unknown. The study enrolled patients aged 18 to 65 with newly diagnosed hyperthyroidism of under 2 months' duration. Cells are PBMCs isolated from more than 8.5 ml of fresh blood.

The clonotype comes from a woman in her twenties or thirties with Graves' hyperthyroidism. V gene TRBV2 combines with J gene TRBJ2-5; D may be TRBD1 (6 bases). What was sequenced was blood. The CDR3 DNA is TGTGCCAGCAGTGCAGGGGTGGAGACCCAGTACTTC. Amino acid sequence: CASSAGVETQYF.